This T cell receptor (beta chain) appears in the sequencing data of a study of blood T cells in healthy people across ages. Overall study context: T cells yielded about one barcoded beta molecule per two cells through template switching.

Points from the study as a whole: Naive T cell percentage and TCR beta diversity correlated strongly.

A J-beta primer mix and a sample-barcoded 5' primer were used in a second PCR of about 7 to 12 cycles. TCRdb reanalysed the 5' RACE reads using MiXCR and keeps one entry per CDR3 protein. The sample includes roughly 1,300,000 distinct CDR3 sequences, around 55% of them seen just once. This CDR3 has 12 residues. Germline V CDR1 and CDR2: SGDLS, YYNGEE. The V segment lost 8 bases and the J segment 11 bases; nucleotides outside the gene matches: 10. To note about this clonotype: The antigen is unknown.

The sequenced sample was blood. V gene TRBV9 combines with J gene TRBJ2-5; 9 nucleotides match TRBD2. The TCR was taken from a young man in good health. The CDR3 loop reads CASALAGNEQYF. Written as DNA, the CDR3 is TGTGCCAGTGCTCTAGCGGGGAATGAGCAGTACTTC. Together with reference TRBV9 and TRBJ2-5, the CDR3 gives the full variable domain: DSGVTQTPKHLITATGQRVTLRCSPRSGDLSVYWYQQSLDQGLQFLIQYYNGEERAKGNILERFSAQQFPDLHSELNLSSLELGDSALYFCASALAGNEQYFGPGTRLLVL.